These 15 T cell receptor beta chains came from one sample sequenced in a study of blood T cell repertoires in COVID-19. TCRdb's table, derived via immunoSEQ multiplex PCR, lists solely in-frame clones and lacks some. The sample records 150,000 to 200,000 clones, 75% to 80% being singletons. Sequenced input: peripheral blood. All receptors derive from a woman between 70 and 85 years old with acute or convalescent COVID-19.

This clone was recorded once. The CDR3 spells CASTGSYAYEQYF. DNA for the CDR3: TGTGCCAGCACCGGGAGCTACGCCTACGAGCAGTACTTC. This rearrangement joins TRBV25-1 to TRBJ2-7, with D maybe TRBD2 (6 bases). The CDR3 is made up of 13 amino acids. The germline V gene has CDR1 MGHDK and CDR2 SYGVNS. Trimming stripped 7 bases from V and 2 bases from J, with 12 bases between.

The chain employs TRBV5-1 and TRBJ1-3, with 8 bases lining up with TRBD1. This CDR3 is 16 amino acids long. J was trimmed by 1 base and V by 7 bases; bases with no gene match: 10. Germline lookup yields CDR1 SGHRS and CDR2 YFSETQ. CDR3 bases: TGCGCCAGCTCCAAGGAGCAGGGGGCTTCTGGAAACACCATATATTTT. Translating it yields CASSKEQGASGNTIYF.

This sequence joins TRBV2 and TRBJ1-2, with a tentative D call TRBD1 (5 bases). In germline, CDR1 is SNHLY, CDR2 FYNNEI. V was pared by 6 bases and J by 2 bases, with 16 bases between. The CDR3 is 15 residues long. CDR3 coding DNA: TGTGCCAGCAGCGAGTTGCCGGGACTGAACTATGGCTACACCTTC. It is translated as CASSELPGLNYGYTF.

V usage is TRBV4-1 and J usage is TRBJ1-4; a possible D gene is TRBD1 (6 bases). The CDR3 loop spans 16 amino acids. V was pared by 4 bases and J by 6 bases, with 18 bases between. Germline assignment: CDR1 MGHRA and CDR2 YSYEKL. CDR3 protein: CASSLENRVVDEKLFF. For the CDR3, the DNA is TGCGCCAGCAGCCTAGAAAACAGGGTAGTGGATGAAAAACTGTTTTTT.

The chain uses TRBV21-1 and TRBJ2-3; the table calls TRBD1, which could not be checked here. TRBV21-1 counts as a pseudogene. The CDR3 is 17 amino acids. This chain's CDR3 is CASSKVTRQGVVDTQYF. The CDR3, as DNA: TGTGCCAGCAGCAAAGTAACAAGGCAGGGGGTAGTAGATACGCAGTATTTT.

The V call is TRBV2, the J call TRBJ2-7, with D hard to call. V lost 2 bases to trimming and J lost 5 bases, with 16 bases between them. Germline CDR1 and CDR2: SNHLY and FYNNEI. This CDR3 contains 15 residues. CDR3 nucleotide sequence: TGTGCCAGCAGTGAATCCCTGGGTCGAGGAAACGAGCAGTACTTC. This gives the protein CASSESLGRGNEQYF.

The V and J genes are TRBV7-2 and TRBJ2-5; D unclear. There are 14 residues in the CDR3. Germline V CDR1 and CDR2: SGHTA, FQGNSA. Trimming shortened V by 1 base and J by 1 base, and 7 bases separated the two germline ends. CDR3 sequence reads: CASSLGGAQETQYF. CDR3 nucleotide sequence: TGTGCCAGCAGCTTAGGAGGTGCCCAAGAGACCCAGTACTTC.

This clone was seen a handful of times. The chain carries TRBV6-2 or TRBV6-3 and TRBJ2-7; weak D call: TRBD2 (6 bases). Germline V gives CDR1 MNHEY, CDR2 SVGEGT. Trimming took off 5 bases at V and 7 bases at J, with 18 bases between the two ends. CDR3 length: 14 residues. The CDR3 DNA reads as TGTGCCAGCAGTCGGATCATCGGGGCGGGGGAGCAGTACTTC. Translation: CASSRIIGAGEQYF.

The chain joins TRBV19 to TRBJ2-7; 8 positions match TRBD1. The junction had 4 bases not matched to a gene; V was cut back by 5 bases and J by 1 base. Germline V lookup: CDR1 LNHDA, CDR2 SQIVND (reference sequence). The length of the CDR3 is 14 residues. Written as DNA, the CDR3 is TGTGCCAGTAGTGCCCAGGGGGCGTCCTACGAGCAGTACTTC. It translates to CASSAQGASYEQYF.

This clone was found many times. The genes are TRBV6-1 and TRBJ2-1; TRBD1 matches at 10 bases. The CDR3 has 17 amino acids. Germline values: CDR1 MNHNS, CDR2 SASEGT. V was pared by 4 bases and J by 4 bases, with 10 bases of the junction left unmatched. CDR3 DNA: TGTGCCAGCAGTGGGGGACAGGGGTCCCCTTGGTACAATGAGCAGTTCTTC. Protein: CASSGGQGSPWYNEQFF.

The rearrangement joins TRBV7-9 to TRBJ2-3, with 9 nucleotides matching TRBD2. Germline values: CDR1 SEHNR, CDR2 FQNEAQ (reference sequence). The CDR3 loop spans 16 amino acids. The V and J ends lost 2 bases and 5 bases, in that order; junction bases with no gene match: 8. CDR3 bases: TGTGCCAGCAGCTTAACCCGCGGGAGGGCGTTAGATACGCAGTATTTT. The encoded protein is CASSLTRGRALDTQYF.

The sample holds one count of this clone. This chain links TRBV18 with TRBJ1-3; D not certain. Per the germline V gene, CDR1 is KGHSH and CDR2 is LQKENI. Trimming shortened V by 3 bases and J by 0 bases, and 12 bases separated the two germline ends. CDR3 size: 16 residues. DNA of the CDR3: TGTGCCAGCTCACCGACACACCCGAGCTCTGGAAACACCATATATTTT. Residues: CASSPTHPSSGNTIYF.

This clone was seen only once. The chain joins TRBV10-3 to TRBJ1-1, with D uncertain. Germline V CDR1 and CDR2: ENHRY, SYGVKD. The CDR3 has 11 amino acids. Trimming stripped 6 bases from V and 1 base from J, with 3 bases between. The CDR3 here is CAIRANTEAFF. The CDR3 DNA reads TGTGCCATCAGGGCGAACACTGAAGCTTTCTTT.

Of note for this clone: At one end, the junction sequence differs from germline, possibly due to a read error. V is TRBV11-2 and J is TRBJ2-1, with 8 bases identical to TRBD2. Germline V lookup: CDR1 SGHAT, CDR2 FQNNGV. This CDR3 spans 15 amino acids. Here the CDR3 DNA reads TGTGCCAGCAGATTAGCGGGGAGAACAAAAAATGAGCAGTTCTTC. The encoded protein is CASRLAGRTKNEQFF.

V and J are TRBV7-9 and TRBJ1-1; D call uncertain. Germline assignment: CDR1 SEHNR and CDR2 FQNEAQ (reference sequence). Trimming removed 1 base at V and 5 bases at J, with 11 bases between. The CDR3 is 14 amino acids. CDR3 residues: CASSLGFSNTEAFF. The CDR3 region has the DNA TGTGCCAGCAGCTTAGGGTTTAGTAATACTGAAGCTTTCTTT.